Described below is a single TCR beta chain sequence and its context. The record originates from a study of T cell changes during pregnancy in multiple sclerosis. The data were produced by immunoSEQ multiplex PCR, yet TCRdb's version contains in-frame clones alone and is incomplete. This table holds tens of thousands of clones, 88% found once. Trimming at V came to 5 bases and at J to 4 bases, leaving 11 bases not matched to a gene. The CDR3 totals 17 residues. From germline, CDR1 is LNHDA and CDR2 SQIVND (reference sequence). The sample consisted of CD4+ T cells from peripheral blood mononuclear cells, taken in the second trimester of pregnancy. This TCR was sampled from a female donor with multiple sclerosis, enrolled in a pregnancy study. The rearrangement uses TRBV19 and TRBJ2-1, with 10 bases lining up with TRBD2. The CDR3: CASSPNSLAGAYNEQFF. DNA for the CDR3: TGTGCCAGTAGTCCAAATAGTCTAGCGGGAGCTTACAATGAGCAGTTCTTC.